These T cell receptor beta chains were read from a single sample in a study of cytomegalovirus exposure and HLA in healthy donors. Assay used: immunoSEQ multiplex PCR; TCRdb lists only in-frame clones, some missing. The sample carries about 110,000 clones, 71% recorded once. Material for sequencing was PBMCs. These receptors all come from a female donor in good health and CMV-seronegative. CDR3s include the opening cysteine and the closing phenylalanine or tryptophan. The D gene is left open where the match is weak. For some rows the clone size is stated as once, few or many, or as a class when expanded; others skip it.

J gene	D gene	clone size	V gene	CDR3 DNA	CDR3 protein
TRBJ1-5	-	once	TRBV30	TGTGCCTGTAGCAGGGGCGGCAATCAGCCCCAGCATTTT	CACSRGGNQPQHF
TRBJ2-1	TRBD2	-	TRBV5-1	TGCGCCAGCAGCTTGGGACTAGCGGGGGGGGTTGAGCAGTTCTTC	CASSLGLAGGVEQFF
TRBJ2-7	TRBD2	few	TRBV6-5	TGTGCCAGCAGTTACGGTTCCGTGGGGGGGGAGCAGTACTTC	CASSYGSVGGEQYF
TRBJ2-6	TRBD1	-	TRBV2	TGTGCCGGGAACAGGGGGGCGGACTCTGGGGCCAACGTCCTGACTTTC	CAGNRGADSGANVLTF
TRBJ2-7	TRBD1	-	TRBV5-4	TGTGCCAGCAGCCCGGGACAGGTCCTCGGGGAGCAGTACTTC	CASSPGQVLGEQYF
TRBJ2-1	-	-	TRBV9	TGTGCCAGCAGCCCTCCCGGGGAGGCCTACAATGAGCAGTTCTTC	CASSPPGEAYNEQFF
TRBJ2-1	TRBD1	-	TRBV6-6	TGTGCCAGCAGTCGGACAGGGTACTACAATGAGCAGTTCTTC	CASSRTGYYNEQFF
TRBJ2-2	TRBD1	-	TRBV30	TGTGCCTGGAAGGGCCCCAGGACAGGGGGTACCGGGGAGCTGTTTTTT	CAWKGPRTGGTGELFF
TRBJ2-1	TRBD2	-	TRBV7-7	TGTGCTAGCAGTCGGACTAGCGGGGGGGCTGGGGAGCAGTTCTTC	CASSRTSGGAGEQFF
TRBJ1-2	TRBD1	once	TRBV28	TGTGCCAGCAGTTTATGGGCACAGGGGGCGGGAGGCTACACCTTC	CASSLWAQGAGGYTF
TRBJ2-2	TRBD2	few	TRBV5-1	TGCGCCAGCAGCTTGGGACTAGCGACCGGGGAGCTGTTTTTT	CASSLGLATGELFF
TRBJ2-1	TRBD2	-	TRBV7-8	TGTGCCAGCAGCTTAAGCGCCGGCGGGCTAGCGGGAGGTCACGCCTACAATGAGCAGTTCTTC	CASSLSAGGLAGGHAYNEQFF
TRBJ2-1	-	-	TRBV27	TGTGCCAGCATTGGAGACTACAATGAGCAGTTCTTC	CASIGDYNEQFF
TRBJ2-1	-	-	TRBV20-1	TGCAGTAGAGCGGCTTACAATGAGCAGTTCTTC	CSRAAYNEQFF
TRBJ2-1	TRBD2	-	TRBV13	TGTGCCAGCAGCTTAGGGGGACCCGGACTAGCGGGGATCGATGAGCAGTTCTTC	CASSLGGPGLAGIDEQFF
TRBJ2-7	-	-	TRBV7-2	TGTGCCAGCAGCTTAGGGGTAGCACCCTACGAGCAGTACTTC	CASSLGVAPYEQYF
TRBJ2-7	TRBD1	-	TRBV28	TGTGCCAGCAGTATTCCGGGACAGGGTTCCGACGAGCAGTACTTC	CASSIPGQGSDEQYF
TRBJ1-2	-	-	TRBV11-2	TGTGCCAGCAGCTTCCGAGGGGCGGGAGGCTACACCTTC	CASSFRGAGGYTF
TRBJ2-2	-	-	TRBV6-6	TGTGCCAGCAGTTACACGGGAGTGGTCGGGGAGCTGTTTTTT	CASSYTGVVGELFF
TRBJ2-7	TRBD2	-	TRBV2	TGTGCCAGCACGACCGGGGGGACCGCCGCCTACGAGCAGTACTTC	CASTTGGTAAYEQYF
TRBJ1-4	TRBD1	few	TRBV4-2	TGTGCCAGCAGCCCTGCGGAGACAGGGCGCAATGAAAAACTGTTTTTT	CASSPAETGRNEKLFF
TRBJ2-2	-	-	TRBV13	TGTGCCAGCAGCTTGGGTCGCGGGGTGGCCACCGGGGAGCTGTTTTTT	CASSLGRGVATGELFF
TRBJ2-3	-	-	TRBV4-1	TGCGCCAGCAGCCAAGACGGAGATACGCAGTATTTT	CASSQDGDTQYF
TRBJ2-1	-	-	TRBV5-4	TGTGCCAGCAGCGGCTCAGGGTCATACAATGAGCAGTTCTTC	CASSGSGSYNEQFF
TRBJ2-7	-	-	TRBV28	TGTGCCAGCAGTTCGCCGAGGAGCGCCGAAATCTACGAGCAGTACTTC	CASSSPRSAEIYEQYF
TRBJ2-4	TRBD2	few	TRBV7-2	TGTGCCAGCAGCTTAGGGGGCTCGGGAGGACTGTACTTC	CASSLGGSGGLYF
TRBJ1-5	TRBD1	few	TRBV6-1	TGTGCCAGCAGCACTGGGACAGGGGGATCTCCAGCCCAGCATTTT	CASSTGTGGSPAQHF
TRBJ2-1	TRBD1	-	TRBV18	TGTGCCAGCTCTCCCCAGAGACAGGGACCCAATGAGCAGTTCTTC	CASSPQRQGPNEQFF